This T cell receptor (beta chain) derives from a study of control samples from healthy donors and cancer patients (dated by TCRdb to 2018 to 2021). Libraries were prepared through the immunoSEQ multiplex PCR assay. TCRdb re-hosts the immuneACCESS table, in-frame sequences only. Its copies lack some clones; in the studies checked, an unresolved V gene accounts for under half of them, and the cause for the rest is not known. The sample table lists some 35,000 clones, approximately 94% of them with a count of one. The top ten clonotypes cover 1.5% to 2% of the sample. In the case of this clone: Its antigen has not been determined. It has no much larger one-base neighbor in the sample; base qualities were not kept.

The CDR3 runs 15 residues from the cysteine to the phenylalanine. Only CDR3 DNA remains: 45 bases, in frame from the first base. CDR1 and CDR2 are read off the germline V gene (reference sequence) as SEHNR and FQNEAQ. Relative to germline, V is missing 1 base and J is missing 3 bases, with 2 bases of the junction outside any gene match. The chain is made from TRBV7-9 and TRBJ1-2, with TRBD1 matching 10 junction bases. This clonotype was obtained from a man aged 40-55 years with colorectal cancer. Material for sequencing was PBMCs. The CDR3 reads CASSLVTGGDYGYTF. Here is the DNA: TGTGCCAGCAGCTTAGTGACAGGGGGCGACTATGGCTACACCTTC.